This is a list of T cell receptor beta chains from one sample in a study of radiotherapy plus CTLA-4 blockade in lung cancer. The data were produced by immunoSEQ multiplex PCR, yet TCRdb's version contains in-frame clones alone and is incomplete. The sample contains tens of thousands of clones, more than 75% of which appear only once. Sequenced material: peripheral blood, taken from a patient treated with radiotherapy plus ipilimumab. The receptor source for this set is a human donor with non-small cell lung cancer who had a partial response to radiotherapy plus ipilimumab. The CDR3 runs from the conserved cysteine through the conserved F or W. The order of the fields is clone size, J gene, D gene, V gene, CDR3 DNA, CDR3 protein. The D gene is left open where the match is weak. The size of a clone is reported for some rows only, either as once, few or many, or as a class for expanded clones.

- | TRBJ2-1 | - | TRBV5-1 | TGCGCCAGCAGCTTTGGGGGGGGCAGGAACACCTACAATGAGCAGTTCTTC | CASSFGGGRNTYNEQFF
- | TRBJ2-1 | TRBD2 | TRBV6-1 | TGTGCCAGCAAGAGCGCGGGAGCTGAGAATGACGAGCAGTTCTTC | CASKSAGAENDEQFF
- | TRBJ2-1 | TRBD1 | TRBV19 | TGTGCCAGTAGTATTATCGGACAGGGGGCGAATGAGCAGTTCTTC | CASSIIGQGANEQFF
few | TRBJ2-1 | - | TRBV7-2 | TGTGCCAGCAGCGTAAGACTGCCTATCTATACCTACAATGAGCAGTTCTTC | CASSVRLPIYTYNEQFF
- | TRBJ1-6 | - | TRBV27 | TGTGCCAGCAGTTTGCGAAATTCACCCCTCCACTTT | CASSLRNSPLHF
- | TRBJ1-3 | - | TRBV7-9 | TGTGCGGGGTGCCGGTTTTCGAGGGCCATGGACTCTGGAAACACCATATATTTT | CAGCRFSRAMDSGNTIYF
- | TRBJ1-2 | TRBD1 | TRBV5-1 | TGCGCCAGCAGCTTGGGACAGGGGGCAATTAGCTATGGCTACACCTTC | CASSLGQGAISYGYTF
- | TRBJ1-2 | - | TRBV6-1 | TGTGCCAGCAGTGAAGTTGGGGGGAGGGATGGCTACACCTTC | CASSEVGGRDGYTF
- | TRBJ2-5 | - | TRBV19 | TGTGCCAGCAGGGGTCTCCAAGAGACCCAGTACTTC | CASRGLQETQYF
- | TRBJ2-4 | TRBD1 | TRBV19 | TGTGCCAGTAGTATACGACAGGGGAAGGCCAAAAACATTCAGTACTTC | CASSIRQGKAKNIQYF
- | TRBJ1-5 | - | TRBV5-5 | TGTGCCAGCAGCTTGGGGTCGGGACTCGGTAGCAATCAGCCCCAGCATTTT | CASSLGSGLGSNQPQHF
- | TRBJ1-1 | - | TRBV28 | TGTGCCAGCAGGTCCGATACAGGCCCTGAAGCTTTCTTT | CASRSDTGPEAFF